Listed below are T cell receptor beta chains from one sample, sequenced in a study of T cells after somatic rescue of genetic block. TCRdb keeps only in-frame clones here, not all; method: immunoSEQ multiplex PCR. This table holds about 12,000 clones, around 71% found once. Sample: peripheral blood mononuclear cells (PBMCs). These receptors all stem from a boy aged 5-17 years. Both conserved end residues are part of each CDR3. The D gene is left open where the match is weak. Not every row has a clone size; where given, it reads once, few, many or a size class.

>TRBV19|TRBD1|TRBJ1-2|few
CASKATGERGYTF
TGTGCCAGTAAAGCGACAGGGGAAAGAGGCTACACCTTC
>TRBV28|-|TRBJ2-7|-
CASSPEGMGPYEQYF
TGTGCCAGCAGTCCCGAGGGGATGGGCCCCTACGAGCAGTACTTC
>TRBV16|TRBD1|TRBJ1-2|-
CASSQSAAGTVYYTF
TGTGCCAGCAGCCAATCGGCGGCCGGGACAGTTTATTACACCTTC
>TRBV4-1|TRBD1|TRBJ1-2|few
CASSAGQGVGNGYTF
TGCGCCAGCAGCGCGGGACAGGGAGTAGGGAATGGCTACACCTTC
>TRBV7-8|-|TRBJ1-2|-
CASSWDGRDYGYTF
TGTGCCAGCAGCTGGGACGGCCGGGACTATGGCTACACCTTC
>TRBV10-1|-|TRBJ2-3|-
CASSESANVLGTDTQYF
TGCGCCAGCAGTGAGTCTGCCAACGTCCTAGGCACAGATACGCAGTATTTT
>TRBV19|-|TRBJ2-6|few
CASTDRIGVSSGANVLTF
TGTGCCAGTACTGACAGAATAGGAGTCTCCTCTGGGGCCAACGTCCTGACTTTC
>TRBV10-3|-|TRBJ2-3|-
CAISELGGPDTQYF
TGTGCCATCAGTGAGCTCGGGGGGCCAGATACGCAGTATTTT
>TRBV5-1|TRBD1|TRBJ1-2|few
CASSPVRGTGGDGYTF
TGCGCCAGCAGCCCGGTGCGGGGGACAGGGGGCGATGGCTACACCTTC
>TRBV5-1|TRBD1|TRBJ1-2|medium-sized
CASSLATGTGAGYTF
TGCGCCAGCAGCTTGGCGACGGGGACAGGGGCCGGCTACACCTTC
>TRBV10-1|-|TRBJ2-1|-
CASSAPPHNEQFF
TGCGCCAGCAGTGCACCCCCTCACAATGAGCAGTTCTTC
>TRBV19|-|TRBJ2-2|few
CASSIWQGNTGELFF
TGTGCCAGTAGTATTTGGCAGGGTAACACCGGGGAGCTGTTTTTT
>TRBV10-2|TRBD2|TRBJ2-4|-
CASSMTSGSNIQYF
TGCGCCAGCAGTATGACTAGCGGGAGTAACATTCAGTACTTC
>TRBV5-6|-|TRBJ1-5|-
CASSLGGGLFNQPQHF
TGTGCCAGCAGCTTGGGAGGAGGACTTTTCAATCAGCCCCAGCATTTT
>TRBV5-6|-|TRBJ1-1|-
CASSFGWGNRLEAFF
TGTGCCAGCAGCTTCGGCTGGGGGAATCGGTTAGAAGCTTTCTTT
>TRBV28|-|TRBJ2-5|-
CASSYGGLQETQYF
TGTGCCAGCAGTTACGGGGGGCTTCAAGAGACCCAGTACTTC
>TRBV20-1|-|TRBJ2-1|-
CSARPSREQFF
TGCAGTGCTAGACCTAGCCGTGAGCAGTTCTTC
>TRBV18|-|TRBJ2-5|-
CASSPDVVQETQYF
TGTGCCAGCTCACCCGACGTAGTCCAAGAGACCCAGTACTTC
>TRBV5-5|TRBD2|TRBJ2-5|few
CASSPGAGGHQETQYF
TGTGCCAGCAGCCCGGGTGCGGGGGGCCATCAAGAGACCCAGTACTTC
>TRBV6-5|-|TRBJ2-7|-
CASSPWTRPYEQYF
TGTGCCAGCAGTCCCTGGACCAGGCCCTACGAGCAGTACTTC
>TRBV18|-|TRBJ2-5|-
CASSPSPGPQETQYF
TGTGCCAGCTCACCAAGTCCGGGGCCACAAGAGACCCAGTACTTC
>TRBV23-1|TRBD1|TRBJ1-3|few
CASSQSTGNSGNTIYF
TGCGCCAGCAGTCAATCGACAGGGAACTCTGGAAACACCATATATTTT
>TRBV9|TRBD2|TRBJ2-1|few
CASSVHSGRESYNEQFF
TGTGCCAGCAGCGTTCATAGCGGGAGGGAATCCTACAATGAGCAGTTCTTC
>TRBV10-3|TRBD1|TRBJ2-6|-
CAISALTGGNSGANVLTF
TGTGCCATCAGTGCCCTGACAGGGGGTAACTCTGGGGCCAACGTCCTGACTTTC
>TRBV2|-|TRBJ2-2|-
CASRVDRGGTGELFF
TGTGCCAGCAGGGTCGACAGGGGAGGGACCGGGGAGCTGTTTTTT
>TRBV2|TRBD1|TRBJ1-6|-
CASKPGQPSNSPLHF
TGTGCCAGCAAACCGGGACAGCCTTCTAATTCACCCCTCCACTTT
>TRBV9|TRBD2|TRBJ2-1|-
CASSVGDGTSVLNEQFF
TGTGCCAGCAGCGTAGGAGATGGGACTAGCGTGTTGAATGAGCAGTTCTTC
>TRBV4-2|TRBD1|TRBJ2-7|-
CASSQEGTDGFEQYF
TGTGCCAGCAGCCAAGAAGGGACAGATGGGTTCGAGCAGTACTTC
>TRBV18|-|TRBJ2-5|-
CASSPQETQYF
TGTGCCAGCTCACCCCAAGAGACCCAGTACTTC
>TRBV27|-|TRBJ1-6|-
CASSSLRPSSYNSPLHF
TGTGCCAGCAGTTCGCTGAGGCCGAGCTCCTATAATTCACCCCTCCACTTT
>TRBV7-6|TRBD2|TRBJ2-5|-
CASSLSQREELETQYF
TGTGCCAGCAGCTTAAGTCAGCGGGAGGAGTTAGAGACCCAGTACTTC
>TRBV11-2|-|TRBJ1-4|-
CASSLDPAGREKLFF
TGTGCCAGCAGCTTAGATCCCGCCGGAAGGGAAAAACTGTTTTTT
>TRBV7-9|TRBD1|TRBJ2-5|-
CASSLAQGSQETQYF
TGTGCCAGCAGCTTAGCACAGGGGTCCCAAGAGACCCAGTACTTC
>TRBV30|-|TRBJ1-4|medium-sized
CAWSNSGGEKLFF
TGTGCCTGGAGTAACAGCGGTGGTGAAAAACTGTTTTTT
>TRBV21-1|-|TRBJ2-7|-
CASSKLRKEGHHYEQYF
TGTGCCAGCAGCAAATTGAGGAAGGAGGGACACCACTACGAGCAGTACTTC
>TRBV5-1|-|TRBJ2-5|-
CASRVDSEKTQYF
TGCGCCAGCAGGGTCGACAGCGAGAAGACCCAGTACTTC
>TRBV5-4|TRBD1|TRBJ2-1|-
CASSFGQVPFNEQFF
TGTGCCAGCAGTTTTGGACAGGTCCCCTTCAATGAGCAGTTCTTC
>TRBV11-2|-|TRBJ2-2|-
CASSLHWAGGELFF
TGTGCCAGCAGCTTACACTGGGCAGGCGGGGAGCTGTTTTTT
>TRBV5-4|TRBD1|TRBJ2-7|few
CASSRQGSEQYF
TGTGCCAGCAGTCGACAGGGAAGCGAGCAGTACTTC
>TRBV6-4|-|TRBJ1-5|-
CASSDPTGRGNQPQHF
TGTGCCAGCAGTGACCCTACAGGGCGAGGCAATCAGCCCCAGCATTTT
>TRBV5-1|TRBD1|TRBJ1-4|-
CASSLGSGTGDEKLFF
TGCGCCAGCAGCTTGGGTTCTGGGACAGGGGATGAAAAACTGTTTTTT
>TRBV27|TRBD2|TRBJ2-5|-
CASTLRRGGQETQYF
TGTGCCAGCACCCTAAGGCGCGGGGGCCAAGAGACCCAGTACTTC
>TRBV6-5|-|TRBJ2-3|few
CASSFSERGTDTQYF
TGTGCCAGCAGTTTCTCCGAGCGGGGCACAGATACGCAGTATTTT
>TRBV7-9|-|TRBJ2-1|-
CASHEGAAYNEQFF
TGTGCCAGCCACGAAGGGGCGGCCTACAATGAGCAGTTCTTC